This TCR beta chain was identified during a study of blood T cell repertoires in COVID-19. Overall study context: Whether acute or convalescent, the COVID-19 samples came from the United States, Italy and Spain. In each case, the material was cDNA or gDNA derived from T cells, B-cell-depleted T cells, or PBMCs.

Clones were read by immunoSEQ multiplex PCR, and TCRdb kept only the in-frame ones, dropping some. The data show 250,000 or so clones, with 70% to 90% seen just once and 1.5% to 2% held by the top ten. Trimming left V 4 bases short and J 3 bases short, with 5 bases between. Germline V gene data show CDR1 as MNHEY and CDR2 as SVGAGI. The length of the CDR3 is 12 residues. The V and J genes are TRBV6-5 and TRBJ2-3, with a weak D call TRBD1 (5 bases). This receptor was taken from a man between 25 and 39 years old with active or convalescent COVID-19. Input material: peripheral blood. In nucleotides, the CDR3 is TGTGCCAGCAGTTCAGGGACAGATACGCAGTATTTT. This translates into CASSSGTDTQYF.